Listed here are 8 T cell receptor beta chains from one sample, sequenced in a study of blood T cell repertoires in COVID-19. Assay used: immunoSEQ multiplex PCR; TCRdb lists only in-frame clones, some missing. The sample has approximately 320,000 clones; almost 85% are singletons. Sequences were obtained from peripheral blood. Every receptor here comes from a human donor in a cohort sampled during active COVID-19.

The CDR3 nucleotides read TGTGCCAGCAGCTTGGAGGGGGGGGCCGGTAATTCACCCCTCCACTTT. This encodes CASSLEGGAGNSPLHF. This chain uses TRBV5-5 with TRBJ1-6; D may be TRBD1 (6 bases). Germline-derived CDR1 and CDR2 are SGHKS and YYEKEE (reference sequence). The CDR3 loop spans 16 amino acids. V was pared by 0 bases and J by 6 bases, with 13 bases between. Full variable domain (missing parts from reference TRBV5-5 and TRBJ1-6): DAGVTQSPTHLIKTRGQQVTLRCSPISGHKSVSWYQQVLGQGPQFIFQYYEKEERGRGNFPDRFSARQFPNYSSELNVNALLLGDSALYLCASSLEGGAGNSPLHFGNGTRLTVT.

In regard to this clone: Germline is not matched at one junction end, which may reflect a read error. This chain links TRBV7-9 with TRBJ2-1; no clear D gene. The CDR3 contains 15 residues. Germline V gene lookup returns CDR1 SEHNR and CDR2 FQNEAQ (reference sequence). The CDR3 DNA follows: TGTGCCAGCAGCTCCGTAGAGGATCCCTACACTGAGCAGTTCTTC. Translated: CASSSVEDPYTEQFF.

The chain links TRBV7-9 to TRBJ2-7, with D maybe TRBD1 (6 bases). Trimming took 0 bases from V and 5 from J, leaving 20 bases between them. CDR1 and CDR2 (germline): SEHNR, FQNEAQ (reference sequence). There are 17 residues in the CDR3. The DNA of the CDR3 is TGTGCCAGCAGCTTAGCCCCCGGGCAGGGGCCCACCAACGAGCAGTACTTC. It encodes CASSLAPGQGPTNEQYF.

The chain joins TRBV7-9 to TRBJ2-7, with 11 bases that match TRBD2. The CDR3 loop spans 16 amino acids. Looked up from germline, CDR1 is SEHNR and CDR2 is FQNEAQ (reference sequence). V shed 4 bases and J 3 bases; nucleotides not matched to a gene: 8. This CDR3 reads CASSSLASGGNYEQYF. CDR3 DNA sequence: TGTGCCAGCAGCTCCCTCGCTAGCGGGGGGAACTACGAGCAGTACTTC.

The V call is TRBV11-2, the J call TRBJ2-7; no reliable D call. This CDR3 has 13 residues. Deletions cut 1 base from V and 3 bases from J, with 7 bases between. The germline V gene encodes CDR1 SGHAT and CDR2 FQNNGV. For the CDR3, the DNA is TGTGCCAGCAGCTTAGGGCTTCGCTACGAGCAGTACTTC. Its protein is CASSLGLRYEQYF.

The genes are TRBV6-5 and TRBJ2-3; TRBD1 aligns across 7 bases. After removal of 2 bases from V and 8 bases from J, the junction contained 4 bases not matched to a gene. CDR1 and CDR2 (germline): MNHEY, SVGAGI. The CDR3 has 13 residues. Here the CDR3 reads CASSYRAGGTQYF. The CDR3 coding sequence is TGTGCCAGCAGTTACCGGGCAGGGGGTACGCAGTATTTT.

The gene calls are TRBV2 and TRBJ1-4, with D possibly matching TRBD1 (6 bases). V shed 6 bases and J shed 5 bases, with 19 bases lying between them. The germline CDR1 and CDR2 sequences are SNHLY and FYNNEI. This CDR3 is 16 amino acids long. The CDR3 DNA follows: TGTGCCAGCAGCCCCGGGGGGGCCAGGGCGAATGAAAAACTGTTTTTT. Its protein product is CASSPGGARANEKLFF.

Here the CDR3 DNA reads TGTGCCACTACCGAGGGACACCGATGGCCCCAGCATTTT. Translating it yields CATTEGHRWPQHF. J is TRBJ1-5 and V is TRBV19; D possibly corresponds to TRBD1 (6 bases). Germline CDR1 reads LNHDA; CDR2 reads SQIVND (reference sequence). V was pared by 10 bases and J by 9 bases, with 19 bases between. The CDR3 totals 13 residues.